These 20 T cell receptor beta chains share one sample of origin, sequenced in a study of cytomegalovirus exposure and HLA in healthy donors (dated by TCRdb to 2016 to 2017). The library was obtained by the immunoSEQ multiplex PCR assay. For the multiplex PCR, a mixture combining 60 forward primers for TCR Vbeta segments and 13 reverse primers for TCR Jbeta segments was used. As stored in TCRdb, this immuneACCESS dataset retains in-frame rearrangements with V and J assigned. A fraction of the clones does not appear; measured against another copy, unresolved V genes explain less than half of the discrepancy, and the remainder lacks a known reason. In all, the sample holds about 160,000 clones, and 65% to 80% of those were seen once. The ten largest clonotypes hold about an eighth of the sample. Sequenced sample: PBMCs. These receptors were collected from a man aged 35 to 55 in good health and CMV-seropositive.

The chain couples TRBV7-8 to TRBJ2-3, with 14 bases fitting TRBD2. The J segment lost 1 base and the V segment lost 2 bases, leaving 8 bases of the junction unmatched. This CDR3 contains 19 residues. Germline CDR1 and CDR2: SGHVS and FQNEAQ. The CDR3 sequence: CASSLLATSGRAGTDTQYF. In nucleotides, the CDR3 is TGTGCCAGCAGCTTATTGGCGACTAGCGGGAGGGCCGGCACAGATACGCAGTATTTT.

This chain connects TRBV6-4 to TRBJ2-1; 12 positions match TRBD2. J lost 4 bases, V lost 7 bases, and 8 bases had no gene match. Germline CDR1 and CDR2: MRHNA and SNTAGT. There are 16 residues in the CDR3. DNA of the CDR3: TGTGCCAGCACCCCGGGGCTAGCGGGAGGGTACAATGAGCAGTTCTTC. Encoded protein: CASTPGLAGGYNEQFF.

The chain couples TRBV4-2 to TRBJ2-1, with 9 nucleotides matching TRBD2. Trimming removed 8 bases from V and 10 bases from J; junction bases left unmatched: 6. The CDR3 is 12 amino acids. Germline assignment: CDR1 LGHNA and CDR2 YNFKEQ. In nucleotides, the CDR3 is TGTGCCAGCCCCCTAGCGGGATCCGAGCAGTTCTTC. Residues: CASPLAGSEQFF.

V usage is TRBV5-1 and J usage is TRBJ1-1, with D possibly TRBD1 on 5 matching bases. The CDR3 runs 15 residues. The V and J ends lost 0 bases and 4 bases respectively, with 13 bases between them. The germline V gene has CDR1 SGHRS and CDR2 YFSETQ. CDR3 protein: CASSLAGVGGTEAFF. The CDR3 DNA follows: TGCGCCAGCAGCTTGGCCGGGGTGGGGGGCACTGAAGCTTTCTTT.

The genes are TRBV4-2 and TRBJ1-4; a weak D match, TRBD1 (6 bases). Germline CDR1 is LGHNA and CDR2 is YNFKEQ. Trimming removed 7 bases at V and 6 bases at J, with 21 bases between. The CDR3 sequence is 16 residues long. The CDR3 nucleotides are TGTGCCAGCAACCCGGGGGGGGCGGCGGATTATGAAAAACTGTTTTTT. Protein: CASNPGGAADYEKLFF.

This chain links TRBV2 with TRBJ1-1; TRBD1 matches 11 bases. The V gene end was trimmed by 6 bases and the J gene end by 5 bases; junction bases not matched to a gene: 8. The CDR3 runs 15 residues. The germline V gene has CDR1 SNHLY and CDR2 FYNNEI. CDR3: CASSRDRGGGTEAFF. The CDR3 DNA reads TGTGCCAGCAGCCGGGACAGGGGGGGTGGGACTGAAGCTTTCTTT.

The rearrangement links TRBV28 to TRBJ1-5; the D gene is possibly TRBD1 (5 bases). V lost 3 bases, J lost 2 bases, and 11 bases lay in between. The CDR3 has 15 residues. CDR1 is MDHEN and CDR2 is SYDVKM in the germline V gene. CDR3 coding DNA: TGTGCCAGCAGTTTCCCAGGGATGCGCAATCAGCCCCAGCATTTT. It yields the protein CASSFPGMRNQPQHF.

This clone was observed once. The rearrangement links TRBV27 to TRBJ1-5; a weak D match, TRBD1 (6 bases). Between the trimmed V and J ends, which lost 6 bases and 0 bases, there was a span of 15 bases. The germline gives CDR1 MNHEY, CDR2 SMNVEV (reference sequence). The CDR3 runs 16 residues. The DNA for the CDR3 is TGTGCCAGCAGCTCACGACAGGCTTATAGCAATCAGCCCCAGCATTTT. Translating it yields CASSSRQAYSNQPQHF.

On this clone itself: At one boundary the junction diverges from the germline segment, which might be a read error. The chain has TRBV7-9 and TRBJ1-3, with D perhaps matching TRBD1 (5 bases). CDR1 is SEHNR and CDR2 is FQNEAQ in the germline V gene (reference sequence). The length of the CDR3 is 15 residues. CDR3 nucleotides: TGTTCCAGCAGCTTATTGGTCCAGGGTCAGGACACCATATATTTT. Amino acids: CSSSLLVQGQDTIYF.

V is TRBV4-1 and J is TRBJ1-4; 12 nucleotides line up with TRBD1. CDR3 length: 17 amino acids. V lost 2 bases, J lost 8 bases, and 9 bases stayed unmatched. CDR1 MGHRA and CDR2 YSYEKL come from the germline V gene. The DNA of the CDR3 is TGCGCCAGCAGCCAAACCGGGACAGGGGGCGCGGGCGAAAAACTGTTTTTT. Its translation: CASSQTGTGGAGEKLFF.

The chain recombines TRBV6-1 with TRBJ2-1; D might be TRBD1 (7 bases). CDR1 and CDR2 from the germline V gene are MNHNS and SASEGT. The CDR3 sequence is 16 residues long. Trimming took off 2 bases at V and 4 bases at J, with 15 bases between the two ends. CDR3 residues: CASSESAGQKYNEQFF. DNA for the CDR3: TGTGCCAGCAGTGAAAGCGCGGGACAGAAGTACAATGAGCAGTTCTTC.

V is TRBV27 and J is TRBJ1-2; D is unresolved. The CDR3 has 15 amino acids. CDR1 is MNHEY, CDR2 SMNVEV, per germline (reference sequence). V was clipped by 1 base and J by 3 bases, with 12 bases between them. The CDR3, as DNA: TGTGCCAGCAGTTTATGGGCCGGATCTTACTATGGCTACACCTTC. It specifies CASSLWAGSYYGYTF.

The chain combines TRBV5-1 with TRBJ2-3, with TRBD1 as a possible D gene (5 bases). Germline V lookup: CDR1 SGHRS, CDR2 YFSETQ. CDR3 length: 16 amino acids. The V end was cut by 2 bases, the J end by 5 bases, with 18 bases between. CDR3 sequence: CASSLNFGARIDTQYF. In nucleotides, the CDR3 is TGCGCCAGCAGCTTAAACTTTGGGGCGAGAATAGATACGCAGTATTTT.

This chain connects TRBV7-8 to TRBJ2-7, with 7 positions matching TRBD2. The CDR3 is made up of 14 amino acids. Germline values: CDR1 SGHVS, CDR2 FQNEAQ. Trimming at V came to 3 bases and at J to 4 bases, leaving 6 bases not matched to a gene. CDR3 DNA sequence: TGTGCCAGCAGCTTGACGGGAGGTGGGTACGAGCAGTACTTC. It translates to CASSLTGGGYEQYF.

The chain is built from TRBV6-1 and TRBJ2-1; D gene ambiguous. The CDR3 covers 14 residues. V lost 0 bases, J lost 3 bases, and 6 bases lay in between. The V gene's germline CDR1 is MNHNS and CDR2 SASEGT. The CDR3 loop reads CASSEAWSYNEQFF. The CDR3 DNA is TGTGCCAGCAGTGAAGCTTGGAGCTACAATGAGCAGTTCTTC.

The J gene is TRBJ2-3, the V gene TRBV5-1, with D maybe TRBD1 (6 bases). Germline CDR1 and CDR2: SGHRS and YFSETQ. Trimming took 2 bases from V and 0 from J, leaving 13 bases between them. This CDR3 spans 16 amino acids. The CDR3 DNA follows: TGCGCCAGCAGCTTTCTTAGGACAGCTAGCACAGATACGCAGTATTTT. Residues: CASSFLRTASTDTQYF.

This clone has more than one count but fewer than ten. This chain joins TRBV6-5 and TRBJ1-2; maybe TRBD1 (6 bases). The CDR3 is made up of 14 amino acids. With 2 bases removed from V and 6 bases from J, the gap between germline ends came to 13 bases. Per the germline V gene, CDR1 is MNHEY and CDR2 is SVGAGI. CDR3 DNA sequence: TGTGCCAGCAGTTACCCACAGGGATATAATGGCTACACCTTC. Translated: CASSYPQGYNGYTF.

This sequence joins TRBV6-6 and TRBJ1-2; 9 bases are shared with TRBD1. CDR1 and CDR2 (germline): MNHNY, SVGAGI (reference sequence). With 7 bases clipped from V and 11 bases from J, the junction kept 11 bases outside the gene matches. This CDR3 comprises 13 residues. The CDR3 DNA sequence: TGTGCCAGCAACGACGGACAGGGGCTGCTGTACACCTTC. Translated, it gives CASNDGQGLLYTF.

The chain is built from TRBV27 and TRBJ2-2; 10 nucleotides agree with TRBD2. The CDR3 sequence is 16 residues long. CDR1 is MNHEY and CDR2 is SMNVEV in the germline V gene (reference sequence). The junction had 8 bases not matched to a gene; V was cut back by 7 bases and J by 3 bases. CDR3 nucleotides: TGTGCCAGCACTTCACTAGCGGGGCTAGACACCGGGGAGCTGTTTTTT. Protein product: CASTSLAGLDTGELFF.

V gene TRBV10-1 combines with J gene TRBJ2-3, with 9 bases fitting TRBD2. Germline-derived CDR1 and CDR2 are WNHNN and SYGVQD (reference sequence). Germline trimming cut 0 bases from V and 6 bases from J; bases unmatched to any gene: 10. CDR3 length: 17 amino acids. The CDR3 DNA is TGCGCCAGCAGTGAGTCGAGGTTCACCAGCGGGGGGGATACGCAGTATTTT. It is translated as CASSESRFTSGGDTQYF.